The 32 T cell receptor beta chains given below trace back to one sample, sequenced in a study of T-cell memory formation after mild COVID-19. One entry per CDR3 protein results from TCRdb running MiXCR on the 5' RACE reads. The sample includes some 150,000 distinct CDR3 sequences, 14% of them seen just once. The sample comprised PBMCs or a T cell subset sorted from them (not recorded which). All receptors derive from an adult woman who had mild COVID-19 (a few samples of this study predate the infection). Cell type and time point are not known.

The chain has TRBV6-6 and TRBJ2-1; D not resolved. V was pared by 7 bases and J by 8 bases, with 15 bases between. The CDR3 consists of 13 residues. CDR1 is MNHNY, CDR2 SVGAGI, per germline (reference sequence). The CDR3 coding sequence is TGTGCCAGCAATATGGCGTATTGGGATGAGCAGTTCTTC. Translation: CASNMAYWDEQFF.

This clonotype turned up a few times. The chain is built from TRBV24-1 and TRBJ2-3; a weak D match, TRBD1 (5 bases). The CDR3 runs to 14 residues. Germline-derived CDR1 and CDR2 are KGHDR and SFDVKD. Trimming shortened V by 0 bases and J by 6 bases, and 9 bases separated the two germline ends. The CDR3 bases are TGTGCCACCAGTGATTTGACAGGCAGGGATACGCAGTATTTT. It yields the protein CATSDLTGRDTQYF.

This clonotype showed up just a few times. The chain couples TRBV5-5 to TRBJ1-5; no firm D call. The CDR3 has 17 residues. Between the trimmed V and J ends, which lost 0 bases and 0 bases, there was a span of 13 bases. Looked up from germline, CDR1 is SGHKS and CDR2 is YYEKEE (reference sequence). Written as DNA, the CDR3 is TGTGCCAGCAGCTTGGAGTTAGGGCAGTTTAGCAATCAGCCCCAGCATTTT. This codes for CASSLELGQFSNQPQHF. The complete variable domain, with remaining parts taken from reference TRBV5-5 and TRBJ1-5, reads DAGVTQSPTHLIKTRGQQVTLRCSPISGHKSVSWYQQVLGQGPQFIFQYYEKEERGRGNFPDRFSARQFPNYSSELNVNALLLGDSALYLCASSLELGQFSNQPQHFGDGTRLSIL.

This sequence joins TRBV7-9 and TRBJ1-3; the match to TRBD1 covers 9 bases. CDR1 is SEHNR, CDR2 FQNEAQ, per germline (reference sequence). The CDR3 has 17 residues. The J segment lost 4 bases and the V segment lost 0 bases, leaving 7 bases of the junction unmatched. The CDR3 DNA reads as TGTGCCAGCAGCTTAGCCGCTACAGGGGGCGACGGAAACACCATATATTTT. Protein sequence: CASSLAATGGDGNTIYF.

The V call is TRBV4-3, the J call TRBJ2-3, with a weak D call TRBD1 (5 bases). The CDR3 is 16 amino acids. CDR1 and CDR2 (germline): LGHNA, YSLEER. With 0 bases removed from V and 3 bases from J, the gap between germline ends came to 13 bases. CDR3 loop: CASSQDLQGWTDTQYF. The CDR3 region has the DNA TGCGCCAGCAGCCAAGATTTGCAGGGTTGGACAGATACGCAGTATTTT.

The chain has TRBV9 and TRBJ1-2, with a tentative D call TRBD1 (5 bases). This CDR3 spans 15 amino acids. The germline V gene has CDR1 SGDLS and CDR2 YYNGEE. V lost 3 bases to trimming and J lost 6 bases, with 18 bases between them. This CDR3 is CASSADGRGEDGYTF. CDR3 coding DNA: TGTGCCAGCAGCGCCGATGGGCGGGGCGAAGATGGCTACACCTTC.

J is TRBJ1-1 and V is TRBV4-1; TRBD1 is a possible D gene (5 bases). CDR3 size: 14 residues. The V end was cut by 3 bases, the J end by 2 bases, with 10 bases between. In germline, CDR1 is MGHRA, CDR2 YSYEKL. CDR3 sequence reads: CASSQYRKNTEAFF. DNA for the CDR3: TGCGCCAGCAGCCAGTACAGGAAAAACACTGAAGCTTTCTTT.

The chain links TRBV3-1 to TRBJ1-1; 7 positions agree with TRBD1. Per the germline V gene, CDR1 is LGHDT and CDR2 is YNNKEL (reference sequence). The CDR3 spans 13 residues. V lost 2 bases to trimming and J lost 5 bases; unmatched junction nucleotides: 2. This chain's CDR3 is CASSQFRGTEAFF. For the CDR3, the DNA is TGTGCCAGCAGCCAATTCAGGGGGACTGAAGCTTTCTTT.

The rearrangement links TRBV24-1 to TRBJ2-5; D is undetermined. Between the trimmed V and J ends, which lost 1 base and 6 bases, there was a span of 5 bases. Per germline, CDR1 KGHDR and CDR2 SFDVKD. The length of the CDR3 is 12 residues. This CDR3 is CATSDLQQTQYF. Here the CDR3 DNA reads TGTGCCACCAGTGATTTACAGCAGACCCAGTACTTC.

V and J are TRBV12-3 or TRBV12-4 and TRBJ2-7; perhaps TRBD1 as D (5 bases). With 3 bases removed from V and 1 base from J, the gap between germline ends came to 19 bases. The CDR3 sequence is 17 residues long. CDR3 bases: TGTGCCAGCAGTTTCTACGGGCCCTCCGACAGATCCTACGAGCAGTACTTC. Translation: CASSFYGPSDRSYEQYF.

The chain joins TRBV20-1 to TRBJ2-3, with 8 bases matching TRBD2. This CDR3 is 15 amino acids long. The V and J ends lost 1 base and 1 base, in that order; junction bases with no gene match: 4. Germline V lookup: CDR1 DFQATT, CDR2 SNEGSKA (reference sequence). CDR3 amino acids: CSARGETSGTDTQYF. DNA of the CDR3: TGCAGTGCTAGAGGGGAGACTAGCGGCACAGATACGCAGTATTTT.

This clonotype was detected many times. CDR3 region: CASSLAVTGNTDTQYF. The CDR3 DNA sequence: TGTGCCAGCAGCTTAGCCGTGACAGGAAACACAGATACGCAGTATTTT. This chain connects TRBV7-6 to TRBJ2-3; D is perhaps TRBD1 (6 bases). This CDR3 has 16 amino acids. CDR1 SGHVS and CDR2 FNYEAQ come from the germline V gene. Trimming cost V 0 bases and J 2 bases, with 12 bases left between them.

The genes are TRBV7-9 and TRBJ2-7; D unresolved. The CDR3 has 12 residues. The V and J ends lost 1 base and 5 bases respectively, with 6 bases between them. The germline gives CDR1 SEHNR, CDR2 FQNEAQ (reference sequence). CDR3 bases: TGTGCCAGCAGCTTAGAACAGAACGAGCAGTACTTC. This translates into CASSLEQNEQYF.

This clonotype came up a few times. The rearrangement joins TRBV5-1 to TRBJ1-1; D perhaps matches TRBD1 (5 bases). The CDR3 has 16 residues. Germline V gene data show CDR1 as SGHRS and CDR2 as YFSETQ. Trimming took off 0 bases at V and 1 base at J, with 13 bases between the two ends. The CDR3 loop is CASSLEGRGWNTEAFF. The CDR3 bases are TGCGCCAGCAGCTTGGAGGGTCGGGGCTGGAACACTGAAGCTTTCTTT.

The rearrangement links TRBV7-2 to TRBJ1-1; 7 bases are a match to TRBD1. This CDR3 spans 13 amino acids. Germline CDR1 reads SGHTA; CDR2 reads FQGNSA. V trimming: 5 bases; J trimming: 7 bases; junction bases outside the gene matches: 7. CDR3 nucleotides: TGTGCCAGCAGCATTTACAGGGGAAATGAAGCTTTCTTT. Its protein product is CASSIYRGNEAFF.

The CDR3 DNA is TGTGCCAGCAGCTTAGCAGAGGGTCAGCCCTACAATGAGCAGTTCTTC. Translating it yields CASSLAEGQPYNEQFF. The rearrangement links TRBV7-6 to TRBJ2-1; perhaps TRBD2 as D (5 bases). The CDR3 consists of 16 residues. V lost 0 bases, J lost 2 bases, and 11 bases lay in between. The germline V gene has CDR1 SGHVS and CDR2 FNYEAQ.

A few counts support this clonotype. The chain employs TRBV12-3 or TRBV12-4 and TRBJ1-5; D unresolved. V gave up 2 bases and J gave up 3 bases, with 8 bases separating them. There are 14 residues in the CDR3. The CDR3 bases are TGTGCCAGCAGTTTACACGGGGTCAATCAGCCCCAGCATTTT. As protein: CASSLHGVNQPQHF.

This clonotype was detected only a few times. V gene TRBV4-1 combines with J gene TRBJ2-1; 11 nucleotides align to TRBD1. The CDR3 covers 16 residues. Trimming at V came to 1 base and at J to 4 bases, leaving 3 bases not matched to a gene. CDR1 MGHRA and CDR2 YSYEKL come from the germline V gene. DNA for the CDR3: TGCGCCAGCAGCCAAGGGGGACAGGGGGGTTACAATGAGCAGTTCTTC. Translated, it gives CASSQGGQGGYNEQFF.

The gene calls are TRBV4-1 and TRBJ2-7; 7 nucleotides align to TRBD1. The CDR3 contains 14 residues. The V segment lost 4 bases and the J segment 1 base; nucleotides outside the gene matches: 4. Germline V gene data show CDR1 as MGHRA and CDR2 as YSYEKL. DNA for the CDR3: TGCGCCAGCAGCCCGGGACAGTTTTCCTACGAGCAGTACTTC. Translating gives CASSPGQFSYEQYF.

This clonotype was counted a few times. The chain is built from TRBV2 and TRBJ2-7; 7 bases agree with TRBD1. Per the germline V gene, CDR1 is SNHLY and CDR2 is FYNNEI. The CDR3 loop spans 14 amino acids. V was pared by 4 bases and J by 2 bases, with 5 bases of the junction left unmatched. CDR3 bases: TGTGCCAGCAGTGGACAGGGAATTGCCTACGAGCAGTACTTC. Encoded protein: CASSGQGIAYEQYF.

The CDR3 DNA is TGCAGCGTGCCAGGGACTAGCGGGGGCCACCACCTAAGCACAGATACGCAGTATTTT. Translation gives CSVPGTSGGHHLSTDTQYF. The V and J genes are TRBV29-1 and TRBJ2-3; 14 positions agree with TRBD2. The CDR3 is 19 residues long. The germline V gene has CDR1 SQVTM and CDR2 ANQGSEA. Trimming cost V 6 bases and J 0 bases; bases outside gene matches: 14.

V usage is TRBV9 and J usage is TRBJ2-7, with D perhaps TRBD2 (5 bases). The CDR3 loop spans 13 amino acids. V lost 0 bases, J lost 6 bases, and 10 bases lay in between. Germline CDR1 is SGDLS and CDR2 is YYNGEE. CDR3 coding DNA: TGTGCCAGCAGCGTAGCTGAGGGTGGCGAGCAGTACTTC. Translating gives CASSVAEGGEQYF.

This clonotype was observed a handful of times. This chain links TRBV2 with TRBJ1-1; 7 nucleotides match TRBD1. V gave up 8 bases and J gave up 7 bases; unmatched junction bases: 16. Germline values: CDR1 SNHLY, CDR2 FYNNEI. CDR3 length equals 15 residues. CDR3 sequence reads: CASWTPGQITHEAFF. DNA of the CDR3: TGTGCCAGCTGGACCCCGGGACAGATCACCCATGAAGCTTTCTTT.

This clonotype was seen only a few times. The chain uses TRBV5-5 and TRBJ1-1; D not resolved. The CDR3 length is 14 residues. Trimming stripped 4 bases from V and 8 bases from J, with 18 bases between. The germline V gene has CDR1 SGHKS and CDR2 YYEKEE (reference sequence). CDR3 protein: CASSAPRRRIEAFF. The CDR3 DNA is TGTGCCAGCAGCGCGCCCCGACGACGGATCGAAGCTTTCTTT.

This clonotype has just a few counts. The chain combines TRBV29-1 with TRBJ2-7; D is perhaps TRBD1 (8 bases). Between the trimmed V and J ends, which lost 0 bases and 0 bases, there was a span of 18 bases. The germline CDR1 and CDR2 sequences are SQVTM and ANQGSEA. The CDR3 runs to 17 residues. The CDR3 here is CSVEEAQGGLSSYEQYF. CDR3 coding DNA: TGCAGCGTTGAAGAGGCACAGGGGGGGCTAAGCTCCTACGAGCAGTACTTC.

The CDR3 is CASSHGQGSEKLFF. CDR3 nucleotide sequence: TGTGCCAGCAGCCATGGACAGGGAAGCGAAAAACTGTTTTTT. The chain links TRBV5-5 to TRBJ1-4; 8 bases map to TRBD1. Germline V lookup: CDR1 SGHKS, CDR2 YYEKEE (reference sequence). CDR3 size: 14 residues. With 4 bases clipped from V and 8 bases from J, the junction kept 7 bases outside the gene matches.

This clonotype has more than one count but fewer than ten. This chain connects TRBV5-4 to TRBJ1-6; D remains unclear. V lost 3 bases, J lost 7 bases, and 11 bases lay in between. This CDR3 spans 14 amino acids. The V gene's germline CDR1 is SGHNT and CDR2 YYREEE (reference sequence). The CDR3 is CASSSVTSNSPLHF. Written as DNA, the CDR3 is TGTGCCAGCAGCTCTGTAACGTCGAATTCACCCCTCCACTTT.

The gene calls are TRBV10-3 and TRBJ2-7, with D perhaps assigned TRBD1 or TRBD2 (6 bases each). Germline V gene data show CDR1 as ENHRY and CDR2 as SYGVKD. This CDR3 is built from 13 residues. Between the trimmed V and J ends, which lost 8 bases and 3 bases, there was a span of 14 bases. CDR3 region: CAIGGTQHYEQYF. In DNA, the CDR3 is TGTGCCATCGGCGGGACACAGCACTACGAGCAGTACTTC.

This chain connects TRBV29-1 to TRBJ1-2, with TRBD1 identical over 7 bases. The CDR3 covers 13 residues. CDR1 and CDR2 from the germline V gene are SQVTM and ANQGSEA. The V gene end was trimmed by 0 bases and the J gene end by 8 bases; junction bases not matched to a gene: 6. CDR3 nucleotide sequence: TGCAGCGTTGAAGATTTATTAGGGGGCGGCTACACCTTC. Protein sequence: CSVEDLLGGGYTF. Looking up the rest from reference TRBV29-1 and TRBJ1-2 gives the full variable domain: SAVISQKPSRDICQRGTSLTIQCQVDSQVTMMFWYRQQPGQSLTLIATANQGSEATYESGFVIDKFPISRPNLTFSTLTVSNMSPEDSSIYLCSVEDLLGGGYTFGSGTRLTVV.

The CDR3 reads CASSGTSTYNEQFF. CDR3 in DNA: TGTGCCAGCAGCGGGACCTCGACCTACAATGAGCAGTTCTTC. The rearrangement joins TRBV6-5 to TRBJ2-1, with D possibly called TRBD1 or TRBD2 (5 bases each). Trimming cost V 6 bases and J 2 bases, with 11 bases left between them. The CDR3 is 14 amino acids. Germline CDR1 reads MNHEY; CDR2 reads SVGAGI.

A few counts support this clonotype. This rearrangement joins TRBV18 to TRBJ2-5; 7 nucleotides align to TRBD1. CDR1 and CDR2 (germline): KGHSH, LQKENI. The CDR3 consists of 19 residues. V gave up 0 bases and J gave up 5 bases; unmatched junction bases: 18. For the CDR3, the DNA is TGTGCCAGCTCACCACCGCCCGGACAGGATACATTCGGTCCCGAGACCCAGTACTTC. It specifies CASSPPPGQDTFGPETQYF.

The chain links TRBV11-1 to TRBJ2-5; D is ambiguous. This CDR3 comprises 15 residues. Germline CDR1 SGHAT, CDR2 FQDESV (reference sequence). V dropped 5 bases and J dropped 0 bases, with 13 bases sitting between them. In DNA form, the CDR3 reads TGTGCCAGCAGCCCGCTGGCACCGTACCAAGAGACCCAGTACTTC. Translated: CASSPLAPYQETQYF.